These 26 T cell receptor beta chains were sequenced from one sample in a study of post-analysis software for immune sequencing data. Study-wide results and limits: Relative to controls, patients had 4 or 5 TRBV segments at higher frequency, with TRBV5-6, TRBV5-1 and TRBV20-1 among these.

Their cognate antigens are unknown. Prepared libraries of TCR beta cDNA carried unique molecular identifiers. TCRdb processed the PCR reads anew with MiXCR; each CDR3 protein has one entry. The sample records 430,000 or so distinct CDR3 sequences, 30% to 45% being singletons. The material sequenced was blood. All receptors derive from a girl aged 2-10 years with multiple sclerosis.

This clonotype has more than one count but fewer than ten. CDR3 DNA sequence: TGTGCCAGCAGCTTATTGGGGAGCAACTATGGCTACACCTTC. Protein: CASSLLGSNYGYTF. The chain recombines TRBV11-2 with TRBJ1-2, with D uncertain. Trimming shortened V by 2 bases and J by 2 bases, and 9 bases separated the two germline ends. The CDR3 contains 14 residues. Germline lookup yields CDR1 SGHAT and CDR2 FQNNGV.

In its sample, this clonotype was seen a few times. This chain joins TRBV12-3 or TRBV12-4 and TRBJ2-1; 10 bases map to TRBD2. The junction had 8 bases not matched to a gene; V was cut back by 2 bases and J by 7 bases. The CDR3 runs to 16 residues. The CDR3 DNA reads TGTGCCAGCAGTTTATCGTCTAGCGGGAGATCGAATGAGCAGTTCTTC. Its protein is CASSLSSSGRSNEQFF.

The chain uses TRBV5-1 and TRBJ2-3; D perhaps matches TRBD2 (6 bases). Looked up from germline, CDR1 is SGHRS and CDR2 is YFSETQ. The CDR3 has 15 amino acids. The V gene lost 2 bases and the J gene lost 3 bases, with 13 bases spanning the gap. The CDR3: CASSLGRGRTDTQYF. The CDR3 nucleotides are TGCGCCAGCAGCTTAGGGCGGGGAAGAACAGATACGCAGTATTTT.

The chain carries TRBV12-3 or TRBV12-4 and TRBJ2-7; 7 bases fit TRBD1. V shed 2 bases, J shed 1 base, and the junction held 11 bases outside the gene matches. The CDR3 runs 17 residues. As DNA, the CDR3 is TGTGCCAGCAGTTTAAATGCCGGGACAGTCCAATCCTACGAGCAGTACTTC. It translates to CASSLNAGTVQSYEQYF.

This chain links TRBV6-5 with TRBJ1-1; no clear D. The V gene lost 5 bases and the J gene lost 3 bases, with 13 bases spanning the gap. The germline gives CDR1 MNHEY, CDR2 SVGAGI. The CDR3 runs to 14 residues. The CDR3, as DNA: TGTGCCAGCAGTCACGACGGGGTGGACACTGAAGCTTTCTTT. This translates into CASSHDGVDTEAFF.

This chain links TRBV19 with TRBJ1-5; D gene uncertain. Trimming took off 3 bases at V and 0 bases at J, with 6 bases between the two ends. Germline assignment: CDR1 LNHDA and CDR2 SQIVND (reference sequence). This CDR3 is 14 amino acids long. The CDR3 loop is CASSILYSNQPQHF. Here the CDR3 DNA reads TGTGCCAGTAGTATCCTGTATAGCAATCAGCCCCAGCATTTT.

The chain joins TRBV13 to TRBJ2-2; no clear D. The germline V gene has CDR1 PRHDT and CDR2 FYEKMQ (reference sequence). This CDR3 contains 12 residues. V was clipped by 7 bases and J by 5 bases, with 8 bases between them. Written as DNA, the CDR3 is TGTGCCAGCACCATAGGGACCGGGGAGCTGTTTTTT. Protein sequence: CASTIGTGELFF.

A word on this clonotype: One end of the junction varies from germline; a read error may be responsible. The genes are TRBV7-2 and TRBJ2-1, with TRBD2 as a possible D gene (6 bases). The CDR3 runs 13 residues. CDR1 and CDR2 from the germline V gene are SGHTA and FQGNSA. CDR3 nucleotide sequence: TGTGTCAGCAGCTTATCTCGGAGGGATGAGCAGTTCTTC. This translates into CVSSLSRRDEQFF. The full variable domain, completed using reference TRBV7-2 and TRBJ2-1, is GAGVSQSPSNKVTEKGKDVELRCDPISGHTALYWYRQSLGQGLEFLIYFQGNSAPDKSGLPSDRFSAERTGGSVSTLTIQRTQQEDSAVYLCVSSLSRRDEQFFGPGTRLTVL.

J is TRBJ2-7 and V is TRBV13; no clear D. Germline CDR1 and CDR2: PRHDT and FYEKMQ (reference sequence). The length of the CDR3 is 15 residues. The V gene lost 4 bases and the J gene lost 4 bases, with 17 bases spanning the gap. The CDR3 region is CASSSISGSTYEQYF. In DNA, the CDR3 is TGTGCCAGCAGCTCAATCTCAGGTTCAACTTACGAGCAGTACTTC.

The chain is built from TRBV12-3 or TRBV12-4 and TRBJ2-7, with TRBD1 matching over 7 bases. CDR3 size: 14 residues. The V and J ends lost 6 bases and 3 bases, in that order; junction bases with no gene match: 8. The DNA of the CDR3 is TGTGCCAGCAGCAGACAGGGTCTCAACTACGAGCAGTACTTC. Amino acids: CASSRQGLNYEQYF.

This clonotype was observed a handful of times. This CDR3 is CASSQDTYEQYF. CDR3 nucleotides: TGTGCCAGCAGCCAAGACACCTACGAGCAGTACTTC. The chain employs TRBV3-1 and TRBJ2-7; D ambiguous. V was trimmed by 0 bases and J by 2 bases, leaving 2 bases between them. The length of the CDR3 is 12 residues. Germline lookup yields CDR1 LGHDT and CDR2 YNNKEL (reference sequence).

This clonotype was counted a few times. The genes are TRBV29-1 and TRBJ2-7, with D perhaps matching TRBD2 (6 bases). The germline V gene encodes CDR1 SQVTM and CDR2 ANQGSEA. The CDR3 contains 15 residues. V lost 6 bases and J lost 3, with 21 bases in between. In DNA, the CDR3 is TGCAGCGTCGGGGGTAATACAGGCTATAACTACGAGCAGTACTTC. Translation: CSVGGNTGYNYEQYF.

This clonotype was counted once. This chain joins TRBV20-1 and TRBJ2-1, with 8 nucleotides matching TRBD2. Germline values: CDR1 DFQATT, CDR2 SNEGSKA (reference sequence). The ends lost 2 bases at V and 8 bases at J; junction bases unmatched: 14. This CDR3 is 16 amino acids long. The CDR3 nucleotides read TGCAGTGCTAGACAAAGGGAACTAGCGGTTAACTATGAGCAGTTCTTC. This gives the protein CSARQRELAVNYEQFF.

The V gene is TRBV2, the J gene TRBJ2-7; 9 bases map to TRBD1. Germline V gene sequence: CDR1 SNHLY, CDR2 FYNNEI. V lost 2 bases, J lost 4 bases, and 6 bases stayed unmatched. The CDR3 is made up of 15 amino acids. DNA for the CDR3: TGTGCCAGCAGTGAATTGGACAGGGGTCGATACGAGCAGTACTTC. This codes for CASSELDRGRYEQYF. Filled out from reference TRBV2 and TRBJ2-7, the complete variable domain reads EPEVTQTPSHQVTQMGQEVILRCVPISNHLYFYWYRQILGQKVEFLVSFYNNEISEKSEIFDDQFSVERPDGSNFTLKIRSTKLEDSAMYFCASSELDRGRYEQYFGPGTRLTVT.

This clonotype occurred a few times. The rearrangement links TRBV10-3 to TRBJ2-7; TRBD1 matches 8 bases. Germline CDR1 and CDR2: ENHRY and SYGVKD. This CDR3 has 15 residues. J was trimmed by 6 bases and V by 4 bases; bases with no gene match: 11. Here the CDR3 reads CAISASGTGFGEQYF. The CDR3 region has the DNA TGTGCCATCAGTGCGTCCGGGACAGGTTTCGGCGAGCAGTACTTC.

This clonotype was observed a handful of times. The chain joins TRBV27 to TRBJ2-3; D is possibly TRBD2 (6 bases). The CDR3 is 15 amino acids. Trimming took off 2 bases at V and 0 bases at J, with 9 bases between the two ends. Germline CDR1 reads MNHEY; CDR2 reads SMNVEV (reference sequence). CDR3 in DNA: TGTGCCAGCAGTTTAGAACGGGGGAGCACAGATACGCAGTATTTT. It codes for CASSLERGSTDTQYF.

A remark on this clonotype: A much larger clone differs by one base, so this may be a read error. The gene calls are TRBV19 and TRBJ2-5; TRBD1 matches at 9 bases. TRBJ2-7 matches the DNA end more closely, so the J call is doubtful. Per germline, CDR1 LNHDA and CDR2 SQIVND (reference sequence). The length of the CDR3 is 13 residues. The CDR3 sequence is CASSNRGLYEQYF. CDR3 coding DNA: TGTGCCAGTAGTAACAGGGGGCTCTACGAGCAGTACTTC.

This clonotype was seen more than once but under ten times. This chain connects TRBV12-3 or TRBV12-4 to TRBJ2-3; the D gene is possibly TRBD1 (6 bases). The germline V and J ends were trimmed by 6 bases and 5 bases, with 15 bases remaining between them. This CDR3 has 14 amino acids. The CDR3 spells CASRNTGFGDTQYF. Here the CDR3 DNA reads TGTGCCAGCAGAAATACAGGGTTCGGAGATACGCAGTATTTT.

V gene TRBV9 combines with J gene TRBJ2-1; no reliable D call. Germline V gene data show CDR1 as SGDLS and CDR2 as YYNGEE. V was cut by 3 bases and J by 4 bases, with 11 bases left in between. There are 14 residues in the CDR3. The DNA for the CDR3 is TGTGCCAGCAGCGGAGCCCCCGATTACAATGAGCAGTTCTTC. It codes for CASSGAPDYNEQFF.

In this sample, this clonotype turned up a few times. The chain combines TRBV28 with TRBJ2-7; TRBD1 agrees at 10 bases. The length of the CDR3 is 14 residues. The V gene's germline CDR1 is MDHEN and CDR2 SYDVKM. V was clipped by 5 bases and J by 12 bases; unmatched bases: 13. The CDR3 DNA sequence: TGTGCCAGCAGTGATGGGACAGGGGCAGCTATGATGTACTTC. Translated: CASSDGTGAAMMYF.

The sample holds a few counts of this clonotype. This chain joins TRBV6-1 and TRBJ1-2, with D hard to call. Germline V gene data show CDR1 as MNHNS and CDR2 as SASEGT. This CDR3 is built from 14 residues. V lost 3 bases, J lost 4 bases, and 12 bases lay in between. The CDR3 loop is CASSDPTRFYGYTF. DNA of the CDR3: TGTGCCAGCAGTGACCCGACGAGGTTCTATGGCTACACCTTC.

The chain uses TRBV6-6 and TRBJ2-7; D remains ambiguous. Germline CDR1 is MNHNY and CDR2 is SVGAGI (reference sequence). The ends were cut back, 6 bases at V and 10 bases at J, with 22 bases in the middle. This CDR3 contains 14 residues. The CDR3, as DNA: TGTGCCAGCAGCCCGTCGCCAAGCCAAGAGATCCAGTACTTC. Translation gives CASSPSPSQEIQYF.

The V call is TRBV7-9, the J call TRBJ2-3; 7 bases match TRBD2. The CDR3 is 18 amino acids. After removal of 4 bases from V and 0 bases from J, the junction contained 13 bases not matched to a gene. Germline V lookup: CDR1 SEHNR, CDR2 FQNEAQ (reference sequence). As DNA, the CDR3 is TGTGCCAGCAGCTCCAGCTTCCGGGGGGAAGAAAGCACAGATACGCAGTATTTT. Its protein product is CASSSSFRGEESTDTQYF.

The chain joins TRBV20-1 to TRBJ2-3; TRBD2 matches 13 bases. Germline-derived CDR1 and CDR2 are DFQATT and SNEGSKA (reference sequence). The CDR3 sequence is 14 residues long. Germline trimming cut 5 bases from V and 5 bases from J; bases unmatched to any gene: 4. DNA of the CDR3: TGCAGTGCTGGACTAGCGGGAGCTAAAGATACGCAGTATTTT. It translates to CSAGLAGAKDTQYF.

The genes are TRBV12-3 or TRBV12-4 and TRBJ1-2, with no clear D. Trimming shortened V by 3 bases and J by 6 bases, and 8 bases separated the two germline ends. CDR3 length equals 12 residues. The CDR3 DNA follows: TGTGCCAGCAGTTTCTTTAAAGATGGCTACACCTTC. Its translation is CASSFFKDGYTF.

The chain is built from TRBV5-1 and TRBJ1-2; D gene ambiguous. Trimming took off 2 bases at V and 8 bases at J, with 13 bases between the two ends. This CDR3 is built from 13 residues. Germline V lookup: CDR1 SGHRS, CDR2 YFSETQ. CDR3 DNA: TGCGCCAGCAGCTTAATCCGGAGTACGGGCTACACCTTC. This encodes CASSLIRSTGYTF.